What follows are 10 T cell receptor beta chains derived from one specimen sequenced in a study of blood T cell repertoires in COVID-19. Clones were read by immunoSEQ multiplex PCR, and TCRdb kept only the in-frame ones, dropping some. The sample includes about 300,000 clones, under 90% seen only once; the top ten take approximately 4.1%. What was sequenced was PBMCs or T cells enriched from blood (not recorded which). These receptors were obtained from a man aged 25-45 years who had recovered from COVID-19.

This chain joins TRBV6-2 or TRBV6-3 and TRBJ2-2, with 8 bases identical to TRBD1. Germline CDR1 MNHEY, CDR2 SVGEGT. The V and J ends lost 2 bases and 6 bases, in that order; junction bases with no gene match: 8. This CDR3 comprises 16 residues. CDR3 residues: CASSYLFDRGPGELFF. The CDR3 coding sequence is TGTGCCAGCAGTTACCTCTTCGACAGGGGCCCCGGGGAGCTGTTTTTT.

This clone is a singleton in its sample. The junction differs from germline at one of its ends, possibly a read error. The chain combines TRBV7-2 with TRBJ2-4; a possible D gene is TRBD1 (6 bases). From germline, CDR1 is SGHTA and CDR2 FQGNSA. The CDR3 sequence is 13 residues long. The CDR3 DNA reads TGTGCCAGCAGCTCACCAATATCCGGGACATCGGACTTC. This translates into CASSSPISGTSDF.

This clone was seen only once. The chain carries TRBV1 and TRBJ2-5; the table's D call, TRBD1, has no DNA check behind it. TRBV1 constitutes a pseudogene. The CDR3 covers 14 residues. The DNA for the CDR3 is TGCACCAGCAGCCAGATAACATGCCAAGAGACCCAGTACTTC. Amino acid sequence: CTSSQITCQETQYF.

The genes are TRBV29-1 and TRBJ1-4; no clear D. The V gene's germline CDR1 is SQVTM and CDR2 ANQGSEA. Trimming pared 3 bases from V and 0 bases from J, leaving 14 bases between. The CDR3 totals 16 residues. The CDR3 DNA sequence: TGCAGCGTTGAGACCCTGGGCAGTGCAACTAATGAAAAACTGTTTTTT. Protein product: CSVETLGSATNEKLFF. The entire variable domain, with the rest obtained from reference TRBV29-1 and TRBJ1-4, is as follows: SAVISQKPSRDICQRGTSLTIQCQVDSQVTMMFWYRQQPGQSLTLIATANQGSEATYESGFVIDKFPISRPNLTFSTLTVSNMSPEDSSIYLCSVETLGSATNEKLFFGSGTQLSVL.

The chain links TRBV11-3 to TRBJ1-1; tentatively, D is TRBD1 (6 bases). Germline lookup yields CDR1 SGHNT and CDR2 YENEEA. V was cut by 6 bases and J by 1 base, with 27 bases left in between. The CDR3 spans 19 residues. The CDR3 bases are TGTGCCAGCAGGGGTCACAGGGAGGGGATGGGCACGTCGAACACTGAAGCTTTCTTT. As protein: CASRGHREGMGTSNTEAFF.

This chain connects TRBV6-5 to TRBJ2-3; D is ambiguous. Germline V CDR1 and CDR2: MNHEY, SVGAGI. This CDR3 has 15 residues. The V gene lost 0 bases and the J gene lost 5 bases, with 12 bases spanning the gap. The CDR3 protein is CASSYSLTTKDTQYF. CDR3 coding DNA: TGTGCCAGCAGTTACTCGCTTACCACTAAAGATACGCAGTATTTT.

The rearrangement joins TRBV7-2 to TRBJ2-3; D uncertain. There are 12 residues in the CDR3. Germline loops: CDR1 SGHTA, CDR2 FQGNSA. Trimming pared 5 bases from V and 4 bases from J, leaving 7 bases between. The CDR3 nucleotides are TGTGCCAGCAGCCCCCCCGCAGATACGCAGTATTTT. Residues: CASSPPADTQYF.

This clone was counted only a few times. The chain couples TRBV2 to TRBJ1-5, with TRBD1 identical over 7 bases. The junction had 18 bases not matched to a gene; V was cut back by 5 bases and J by 5 bases. The V gene's germline CDR1 is SNHLY and CDR2 FYNNEI. There are 18 residues in the CDR3. The CDR3 nucleotides are TGTGCCAGCAGTCCTTCAGGGGGGCTGTTTAATAGGGATCAGCCCCAGCATTTT. Translation: CASSPSGGLFNRDQPQHF.

V gene TRBV9 combines with J gene TRBJ2-6, with 7 bases matching TRBD1. This CDR3 comprises 15 residues. CDR1 is SGDLS, CDR2 YYNGEE, per germline. V lost 4 bases, J lost 3 bases, and 4 bases stayed unmatched. DNA for the CDR3: TGTGCCAGCAGCAACAGGGGTAGTGGGGCCAACGTCCTGACTTTC. Its protein product is CASSNRGSGANVLTF.

The rearrangement joins TRBV12-3 or TRBV12-4 to TRBJ2-3; the match to TRBD2 covers 9 bases. The CDR3 totals 13 residues. V trimming: 3 bases; J trimming: 8 bases; junction bases outside the gene matches: 3. Here the CDR3 reads CASSLGTSRTQYF. The CDR3 DNA is TGTGCCAGCAGTTTGGGGACTAGCCGTACGCAGTATTTT.